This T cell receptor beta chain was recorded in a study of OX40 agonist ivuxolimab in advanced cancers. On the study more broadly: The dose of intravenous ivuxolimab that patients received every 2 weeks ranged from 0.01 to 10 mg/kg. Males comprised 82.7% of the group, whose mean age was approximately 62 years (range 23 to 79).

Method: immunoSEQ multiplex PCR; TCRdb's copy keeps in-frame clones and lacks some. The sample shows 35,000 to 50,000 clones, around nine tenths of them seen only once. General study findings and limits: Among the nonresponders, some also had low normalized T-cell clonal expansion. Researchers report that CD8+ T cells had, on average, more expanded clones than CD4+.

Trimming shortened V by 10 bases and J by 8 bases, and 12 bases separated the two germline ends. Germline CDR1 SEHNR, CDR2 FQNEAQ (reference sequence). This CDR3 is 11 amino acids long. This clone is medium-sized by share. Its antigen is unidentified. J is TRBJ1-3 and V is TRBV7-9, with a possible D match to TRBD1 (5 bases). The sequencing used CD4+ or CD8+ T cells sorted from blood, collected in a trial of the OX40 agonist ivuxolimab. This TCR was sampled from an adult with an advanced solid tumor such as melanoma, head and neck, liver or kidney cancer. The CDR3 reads CATRGGDTIYF. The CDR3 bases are TGTGCCACCCGGGGAGGGGACACCATATATTTT. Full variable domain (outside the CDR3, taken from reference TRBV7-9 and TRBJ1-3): DTGVSQNPRHKITKRGQNVTFRCDPISEHNRLYWYRQTLGQGPEFLTYFQNEAQLEKSRLLSDRFSAERPKGSFSTLEIQRTEQGDSAMYLCATRGGDTIYFGEGSWLTVV.